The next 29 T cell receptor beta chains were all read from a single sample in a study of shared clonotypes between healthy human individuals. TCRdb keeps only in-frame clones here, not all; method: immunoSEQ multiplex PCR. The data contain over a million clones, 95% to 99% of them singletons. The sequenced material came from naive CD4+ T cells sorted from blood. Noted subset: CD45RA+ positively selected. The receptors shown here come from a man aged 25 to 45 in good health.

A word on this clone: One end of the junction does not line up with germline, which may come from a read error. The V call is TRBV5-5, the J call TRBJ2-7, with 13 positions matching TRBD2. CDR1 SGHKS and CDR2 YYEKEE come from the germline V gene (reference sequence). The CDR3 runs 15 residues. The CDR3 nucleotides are TGTGCCAGCAGCTTCTCGGGGACTAGCGGGACCGACTTGCACTTC. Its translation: CASSFSGTSGTDLHF.

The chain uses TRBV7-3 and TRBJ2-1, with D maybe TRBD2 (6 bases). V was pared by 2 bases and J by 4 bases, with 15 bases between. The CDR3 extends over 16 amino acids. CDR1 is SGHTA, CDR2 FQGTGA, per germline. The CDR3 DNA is TGTGCCAGCAGCTTAGTATCGGGACTTGGGTACAATGAGCAGTTCTTC. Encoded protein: CASSLVSGLGYNEQFF.

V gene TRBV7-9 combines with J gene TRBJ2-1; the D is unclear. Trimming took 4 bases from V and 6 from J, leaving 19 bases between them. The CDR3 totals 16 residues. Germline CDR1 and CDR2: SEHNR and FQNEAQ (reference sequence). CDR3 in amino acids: CASSYLLPSGANEQFF. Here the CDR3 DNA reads TGTGCCAGCAGCTACTTACTCCCATCCGGTGCCAATGAGCAGTTCTTC.

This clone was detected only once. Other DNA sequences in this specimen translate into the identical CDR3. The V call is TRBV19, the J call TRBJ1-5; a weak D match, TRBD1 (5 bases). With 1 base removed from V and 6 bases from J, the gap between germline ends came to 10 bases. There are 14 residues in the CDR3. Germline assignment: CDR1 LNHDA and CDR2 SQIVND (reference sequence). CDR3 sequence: CASSIVGGGQPQHF. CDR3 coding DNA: TGTGCCAGTAGTATAGTTGGGGGAGGTCAGCCCCAGCATTTT.

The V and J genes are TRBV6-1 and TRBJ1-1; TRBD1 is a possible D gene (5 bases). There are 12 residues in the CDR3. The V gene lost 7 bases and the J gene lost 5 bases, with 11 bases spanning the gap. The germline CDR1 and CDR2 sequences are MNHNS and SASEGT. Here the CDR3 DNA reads TGTGCCAGCATCTGGGGGGGTACTGAAGCTTTCTTT. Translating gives CASIWGGTEAFF.

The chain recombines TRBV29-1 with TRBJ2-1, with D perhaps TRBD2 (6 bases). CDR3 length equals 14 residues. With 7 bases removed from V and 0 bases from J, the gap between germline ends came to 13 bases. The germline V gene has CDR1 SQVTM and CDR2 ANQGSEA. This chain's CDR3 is CSAGRGSSYNEQFF. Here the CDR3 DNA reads TGCAGCGCCGGTCGGGGGAGCTCCTACAATGAGCAGTTCTTC.

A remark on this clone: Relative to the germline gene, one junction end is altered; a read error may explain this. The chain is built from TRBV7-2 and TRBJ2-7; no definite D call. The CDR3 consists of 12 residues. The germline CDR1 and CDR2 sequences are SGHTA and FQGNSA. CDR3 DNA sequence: TGTGCCAGCAGCCTTCCTTACACGGATCCCAGCTTC. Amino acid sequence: CASSLPYTDPSF.

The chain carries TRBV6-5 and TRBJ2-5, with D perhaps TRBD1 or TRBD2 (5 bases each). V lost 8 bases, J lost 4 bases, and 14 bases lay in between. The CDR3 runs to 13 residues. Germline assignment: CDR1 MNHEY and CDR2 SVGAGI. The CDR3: CASGRHRSETQYF. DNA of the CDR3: TGTGCCAGCGGGAGACACAGGTCAGAGACCCAGTACTTC.

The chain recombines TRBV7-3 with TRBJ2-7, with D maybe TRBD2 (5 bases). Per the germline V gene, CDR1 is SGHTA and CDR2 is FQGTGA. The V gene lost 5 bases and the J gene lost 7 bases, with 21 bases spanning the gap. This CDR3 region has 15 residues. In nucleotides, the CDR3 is TGTGCCAGCAGCCCAGACCGGGGAACAGTGAGGGAGCAGTACTTC. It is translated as CASSPDRGTVREQYF.

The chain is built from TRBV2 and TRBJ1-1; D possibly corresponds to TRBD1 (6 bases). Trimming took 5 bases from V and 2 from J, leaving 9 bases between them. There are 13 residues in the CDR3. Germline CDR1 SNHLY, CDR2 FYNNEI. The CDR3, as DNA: TGTGCCAGCAGTCCGGACAGTAACACTGAAGCTTTCTTT. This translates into CASSPDSNTEAFF.

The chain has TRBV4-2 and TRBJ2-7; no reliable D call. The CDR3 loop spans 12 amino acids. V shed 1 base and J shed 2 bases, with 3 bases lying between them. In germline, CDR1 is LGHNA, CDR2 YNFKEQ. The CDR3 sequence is CASSQAAYEQYF. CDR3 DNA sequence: TGTGCCAGCAGCCAAGCCGCCTACGAGCAGTACTTC.

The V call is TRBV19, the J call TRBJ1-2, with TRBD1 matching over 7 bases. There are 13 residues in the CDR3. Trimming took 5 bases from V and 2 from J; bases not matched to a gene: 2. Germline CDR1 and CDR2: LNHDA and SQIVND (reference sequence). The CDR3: CASSQGVNYGYTF. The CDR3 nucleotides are TGTGCCAGTAGTCAGGGGGTGAACTATGGCTACACCTTC.

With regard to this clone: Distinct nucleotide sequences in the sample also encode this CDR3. The CDR3 spells CSVRTDTQYF. In nucleotides, the CDR3 is TGCAGCGTCAGAACAGATACGCAGTATTTT. The chain couples TRBV29-1 to TRBJ2-3, with D unresolved. CDR1 is SQVTM, CDR2 ANQGSEA, per germline. V was clipped by 6 bases and J by 3 bases, with 4 bases between them. This CDR3 has 10 residues.

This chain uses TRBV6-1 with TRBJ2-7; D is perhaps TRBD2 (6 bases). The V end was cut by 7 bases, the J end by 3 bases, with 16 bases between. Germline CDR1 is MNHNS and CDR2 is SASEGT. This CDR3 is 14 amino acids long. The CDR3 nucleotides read TGTGCCAGCACTCTCGATCCCGGGAGCTACGAGCAGTACTTC. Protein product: CASTLDPGSYEQYF.

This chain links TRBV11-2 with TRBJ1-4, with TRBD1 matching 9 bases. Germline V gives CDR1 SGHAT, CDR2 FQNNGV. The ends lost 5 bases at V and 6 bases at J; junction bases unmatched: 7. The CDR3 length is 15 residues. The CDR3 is CASSLRQGVYEKLFF. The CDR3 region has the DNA TGTGCCAGCAGCCTCCGACAGGGGGTGTATGAAAAACTGTTTTTT.

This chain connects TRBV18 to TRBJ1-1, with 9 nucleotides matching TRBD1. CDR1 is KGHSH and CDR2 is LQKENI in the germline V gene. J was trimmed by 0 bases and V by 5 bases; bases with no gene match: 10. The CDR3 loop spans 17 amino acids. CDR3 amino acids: CASSGLQGAKMNTEAFF. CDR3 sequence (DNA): TGTGCCAGCTCAGGCCTACAGGGGGCGAAGATGAACACTGAAGCTTTCTTT.

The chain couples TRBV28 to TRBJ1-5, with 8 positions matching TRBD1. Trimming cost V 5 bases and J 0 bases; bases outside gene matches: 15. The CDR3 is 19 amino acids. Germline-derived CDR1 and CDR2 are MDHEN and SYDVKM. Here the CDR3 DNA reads TGTGCCAGCAGTAAAATATCAGGGGGCCTCCAACATAGCAATCAGCCCCAGCATTTT. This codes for CASSKISGGLQHSNQPQHF.

CDR3 sequence: CASSFGQGHTGELFF. CDR3 sequence (DNA): TGCGCCAGCAGCTTCGGCCAGGGGCACACCGGGGAGCTGTTTTTT. The V gene is TRBV5-1, the J gene TRBJ2-2; possible D gene TRBD1, 6 bases. The CDR3 totals 15 residues. Trimming cost V 2 bases and J 3 bases, with 11 bases left between them. Germline assignment: CDR1 SGHRS and CDR2 YFSETQ.

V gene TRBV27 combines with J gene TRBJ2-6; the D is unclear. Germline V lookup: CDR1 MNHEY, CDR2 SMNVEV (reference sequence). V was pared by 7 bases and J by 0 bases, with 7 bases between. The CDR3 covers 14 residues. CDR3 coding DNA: TGTGCCAGCACAACCGTCTCTGGGGCCAACGTCCTGACTTTC. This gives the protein CASTTVSGANVLTF. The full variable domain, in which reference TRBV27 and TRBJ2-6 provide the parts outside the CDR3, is EAQVTQNPRYLITVTGKKLTVTCSQNMNHEYMSWYRQDPGLGLRQIYYSMNVEVTDKGDVPEGYKVSRKEKRNFPLILESPSPNQTSLYFCASTTVSGANVLTFGAGSRLTVL.

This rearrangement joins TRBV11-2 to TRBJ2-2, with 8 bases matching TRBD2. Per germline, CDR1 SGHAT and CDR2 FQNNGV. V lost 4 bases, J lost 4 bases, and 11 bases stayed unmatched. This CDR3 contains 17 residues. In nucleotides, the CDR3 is TGTGCCAGCAGCTACGGACCGGGACTAGATAGCACCGGGGAGCTGTTTTTT. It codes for CASSYGPGLDSTGELFF.

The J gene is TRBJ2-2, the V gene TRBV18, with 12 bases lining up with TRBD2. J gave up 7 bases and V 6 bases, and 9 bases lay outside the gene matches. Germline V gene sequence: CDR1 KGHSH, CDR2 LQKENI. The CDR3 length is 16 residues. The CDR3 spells CASSVGLAGYSGELFF. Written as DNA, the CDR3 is TGTGCCAGCTCGGTCGGACTAGCGGGATACAGCGGGGAGCTGTTTTTT.

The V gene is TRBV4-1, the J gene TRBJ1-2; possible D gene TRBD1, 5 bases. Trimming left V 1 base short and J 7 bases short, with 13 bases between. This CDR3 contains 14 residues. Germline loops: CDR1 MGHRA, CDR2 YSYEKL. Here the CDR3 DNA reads TGCGCCAGCAGCCAAGCTGGGCCAGGGACTGGCTACACCTTC. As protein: CASSQAGPGTGYTF.

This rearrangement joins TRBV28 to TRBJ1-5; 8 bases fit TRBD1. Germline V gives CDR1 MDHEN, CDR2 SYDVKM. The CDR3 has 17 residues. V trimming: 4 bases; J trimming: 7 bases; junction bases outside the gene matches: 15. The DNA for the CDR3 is TGTGCCAGCAGTTACGGAATGGGGCAGGGGGCAGGACAGCCCCAGCATTTT. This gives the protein CASSYGMGQGAGQPQHF.

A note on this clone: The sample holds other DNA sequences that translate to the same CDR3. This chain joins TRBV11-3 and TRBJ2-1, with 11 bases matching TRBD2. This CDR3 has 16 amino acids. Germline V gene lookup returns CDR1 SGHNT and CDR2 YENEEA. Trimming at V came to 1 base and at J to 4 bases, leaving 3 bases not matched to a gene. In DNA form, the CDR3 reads TGTGCCAGCAGCTTAGGAGGACTAGCGGGTTACAATGAGCAGTTCTTC. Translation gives CASSLGGLAGYNEQFF.

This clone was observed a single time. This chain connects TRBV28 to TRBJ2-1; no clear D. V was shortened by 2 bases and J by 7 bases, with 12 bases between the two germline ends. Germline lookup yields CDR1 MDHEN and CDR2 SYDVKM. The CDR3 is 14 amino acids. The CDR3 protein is CASSLSWWPNEQFF. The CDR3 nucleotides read TGTGCCAGCAGTTTAAGCTGGTGGCCTAATGAGCAGTTCTTC.

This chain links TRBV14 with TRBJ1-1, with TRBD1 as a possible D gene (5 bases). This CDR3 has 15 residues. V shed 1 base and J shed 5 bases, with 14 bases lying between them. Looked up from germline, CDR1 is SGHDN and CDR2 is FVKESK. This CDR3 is CASSQVAGGSTEAFF. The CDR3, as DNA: TGTGCCAGCAGCCAAGTCGCCGGGGGGTCTACTGAAGCTTTCTTT.

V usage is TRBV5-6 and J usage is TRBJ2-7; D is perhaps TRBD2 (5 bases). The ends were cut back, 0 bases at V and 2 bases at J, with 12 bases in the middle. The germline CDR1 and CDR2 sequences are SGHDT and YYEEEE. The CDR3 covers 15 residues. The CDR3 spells CASSLVLEVTYEQYF. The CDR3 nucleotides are TGTGCCAGCAGCTTGGTTTTGGAGGTCACCTACGAGCAGTACTTC. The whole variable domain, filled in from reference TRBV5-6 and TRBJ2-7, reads DAGVTQSPTHLIKTRGQQVTLRCSPKSGHDTVSWYQQALGQGPQFIFQYYEEEERQRGNFPDRFSGHQFPNYSSELNVNALLLGDSALYLCASSLVLEVTYEQYFGPGTRLTVT.

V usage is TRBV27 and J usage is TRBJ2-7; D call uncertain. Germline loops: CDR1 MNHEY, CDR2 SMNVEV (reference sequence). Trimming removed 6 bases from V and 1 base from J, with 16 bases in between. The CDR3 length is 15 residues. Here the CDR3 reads CASRPLSWGSYEQYF. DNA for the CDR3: TGTGCCAGCAGACCCCTAAGCTGGGGATCCTACGAGCAGTACTTC.

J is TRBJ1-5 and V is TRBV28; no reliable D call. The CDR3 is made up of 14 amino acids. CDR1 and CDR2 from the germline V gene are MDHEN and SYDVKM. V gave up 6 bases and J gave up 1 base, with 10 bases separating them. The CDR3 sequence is CASREGPSNQPQHF. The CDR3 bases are TGTGCCAGCAGAGAAGGACCGAGCAATCAGCCCCAGCATTTT.